One sample yielded the 18 T cell receptor beta chains listed below, sequenced in a study of Graves' ophthalmopathy and Graves' hyperthyroidism. The authors amplified TCR beta CDR3 regions from RNA transcripts. RT-PCR in the first round used HTBI primers; a second-round multiplex PCR followed. TCRdb reprocessed the multiplex PCR reads with MiXCR, giving one entry per CDR3 protein. The sample shows approximately 460,000 distinct CDR3 sequences, roughly 14% of them seen only once. Specimen: blood. The origin of the receptors is a woman in her thirties with Graves' ophthalmopathy.

V and J are TRBV13 and TRBJ1-5; 7 bases map to TRBD1. Germline loops: CDR1 PRHDT, CDR2 FYEKMQ (reference sequence). V lost 5 bases to trimming and J lost 11 bases; unmatched junction nucleotides: 6. The CDR3 extends over 12 amino acids. This CDR3 reads CASSPQGGTQHF. The CDR3 region has the DNA TGTGCCAGCAGCCCCCAGGGGGGAACCCAGCATTTT.

This clonotype was seen repeatedly, ten times or more. CDR3 sequence (DNA): TGTGCCAGCAGCTTGGGGGTCCCCGTAAGCAATCAGCCCCAGCATTTT. It encodes CASSLGVPVSNQPQHF. This chain links TRBV5-5 with TRBJ1-5; the D is unclear. CDR3 length equals 16 residues. V lost 0 bases and J 1 base, leaving 11 bases between the germline ends. Per the germline V gene, CDR1 is SGHKS and CDR2 is YYEKEE (reference sequence).

The chain uses TRBV30 and TRBJ1-5, with unresolved D. CDR1 is GTSNPN, CDR2 SVGIG, per germline (reference sequence). The CDR3 is made up of 13 amino acids. Between the trimmed V and J ends, which lost 0 bases and 5 bases, there was a span of 8 bases. The CDR3 spells CAWSVLKDQPQHF. Here the CDR3 DNA reads TGTGCCTGGAGTGTACTTAAGGATCAGCCCCAGCATTTT.

This clonotype was picked up many times. The genes are TRBV20-1 and TRBJ2-7; D is ambiguous. CDR1 is DFQATT and CDR2 is SNEGSKA in the germline V gene (reference sequence). Trimming stripped 5 bases from V and 5 bases from J, with 16 bases between. This CDR3 contains 13 residues. The CDR3 DNA sequence: TGCAGTGCTGCCCCCACAGCGTCCCACGAGCAGTACTTC. Its protein product is CSAAPTASHEQYF.

With respect to this clonotype: Possible read error: a much larger clone is one base away. The rearrangement uses TRBV11-2 and TRBJ2-4, with TRBD2 matching over 10 bases. Germline V gene lookup returns CDR1 SGHAT and CDR2 FQNNGV. CDR3 length equals 20 residues. This chain's CDR3 is CASTKGASGGFVRSKNSQYF. For the CDR3, the DNA is TGTGCCAGCACCAAAGGGGCTAGCGGGGGTTTCGTGAGGTCCAAAAACAGTCAGTACTTC. Full variable domain (rest looked up from reference TRBV11-2 and TRBJ2-4): EAGVAQSPRYKIIEKRQSVAFWCNPISGHATLYWYQQILGQGPKLLIQFQNNGVVDDSQLPKDRFSAERLKGVDSTLKIQPAKLEDSAVYLCASTKGASGGFVRSKNSQYFGAGTRLSVL.

This clonotype was seen many times. The rearrangement links TRBV25-1 to TRBJ1-2, with 7 bases aligning to TRBD1. Germline V gene lookup returns CDR1 MGHDK and CDR2 SYGVNS. The ends lost 2 bases at V and 4 bases at J; junction bases unmatched: 4. This CDR3 spans 14 amino acids. CDR3 DNA sequence: TGTGCCAGCAGTGAACACAGGGGAGTCTATGGCTACACCTTC. This translates into CASSEHRGVYGYTF.

This clonotype was counted only a few times. Mismatch with germline at one junction end may stem from a read error. J is TRBJ2-4 and V is TRBV5-6, with 7 positions matching TRBD1. There are 15 residues in the CDR3. Germline V gene data show CDR1 as SGHDT and CDR2 as YYEEEE. CDR3 sequence reads: CASSTTGTVKNIRYF. DNA for the CDR3: TGTGCCAGCAGCACGACCGGGACAGTTAAAAACATTCGGTACTTC.

This clonotype showed up many times. The V gene is TRBV7-8, the J gene TRBJ2-1; a weak D match, TRBD1 (6 bases). Germline V gene lookup returns CDR1 SGHVS and CDR2 FQNEAQ. V was shortened by 1 base and J by 6 bases, with 13 bases between the two germline ends. The CDR3 spans 15 residues. CDR3 nucleotides: TGTGCCAGCAGCTTAGATGGGGGCTACTCCAATGAGCAGTTCTTC. This codes for CASSLDGGYSNEQFF.

Only a few counts were recorded for this clonotype. This chain uses TRBV6-2 or TRBV6-3 with TRBJ1-6; TRBD1 is a possible D gene (5 bases). The CDR3 loop spans 17 amino acids. V gave up 7 bases and J gave up 0 bases, with 16 bases separating them. Looked up from germline, CDR1 is MNHEY and CDR2 is SVGEGT. The CDR3 region has the DNA TGTGCCAGCACACAGGTGGGGGACTCCTCCTATAATTCACCCCTCCACTTT. Translation gives CASTQVGDSSYNSPLHF.

Many counts were recorded for this clonotype. The genes are TRBV7-2 and TRBJ2-5; 12 bases fit TRBD2. This CDR3 is 16 amino acids long. Germline assignment: CDR1 SGHTA and CDR2 FQGNSA. The trim removed 4 bases at V and 4 bases at J, leaving 7 bases unmatched. CDR3 sequence (DNA): TGTGCCAGCAGCTCACGACTAGCGGGGGTAATAGAGACCCAGTACTTC. Translation: CASSSRLAGVIETQYF.

This clonotype appeared many times. The V call is TRBV12-3 or TRBV12-4, the J call TRBJ2-3; no clear D. Between the trimmed V and J ends, which lost 4 bases and 6 bases, there was a span of 8 bases. There are 12 residues in the CDR3. DNA for the CDR3: TGTGCCAGCAGTTATACACACGATACGCAGTATTTT. This codes for CASSYTHDTQYF.

This sequence joins TRBV5-1 and TRBJ1-2, with 10 bases lining up with TRBD1. This CDR3 spans 16 amino acids. The V gene's germline CDR1 is SGHRS and CDR2 YFSETQ. The V segment lost 3 bases and the J segment 3 bases; nucleotides outside the gene matches: 8. In DNA form, the CDR3 reads TGCGCCAGCAGCTCCGGGACAGGGGACGACTACTATGGCTACACCTTC. Encoded protein: CASSSGTGDDYYGYTF.

Many counts were recorded for this clonotype. One end of the junction does not line up with germline, which may come from a read error. This chain joins TRBV6-5 and TRBJ1-3; D remains unclear. This CDR3 is 16 amino acids long. The germline CDR1 and CDR2 sequences are MNHEY and SVGAGI. The CDR3 region is CAGSYDREASGNTIYF. The CDR3 nucleotides are TGTGCCGGCAGTTACGATAGGGAGGCCTCTGGAAACACCATATATTTT.

This clonotype was observed many times. The CDR3 is CASSLIGQGGTEAFF. In nucleotides, the CDR3 is TGTGCCAGCAGCTTAATCGGACAGGGTGGAACTGAAGCTTTCTTT. The J gene is TRBJ1-1, the V gene TRBV11-3, with 8 nucleotides matching TRBD1. CDR3 length: 15 amino acids. CDR1 is SGHNT, CDR2 YENEEA, per germline. V gave up 2 bases and J gave up 5 bases; unmatched junction bases: 7.

Ten or more counts support this clonotype. The J gene is TRBJ2-7, the V gene TRBV19, with D possibly being TRBD2 (6 bases). The germline gives CDR1 LNHDA, CDR2 SQIVND (reference sequence). CDR3 length: 15 residues. V was trimmed by 9 bases and J by 2 bases, leaving 20 bases between them. The DNA for the CDR3 is TGTGCCAGAGTACCCAACCGGGACTTTGCCTACGAGCAGTACTTC. It translates to CARVPNRDFAYEQYF.

This clonotype was seen ten or more times. The chain employs TRBV24-1 and TRBJ1-5; D remains ambiguous. The CDR3 spans 12 residues. CDR1 and CDR2 (germline): KGHDR, SFDVKD. V was clipped by 4 bases and J by 7 bases, with 7 bases between them. This CDR3 is CATSDSGQPQHF. In DNA, the CDR3 is TGTGCCACCAGTGACTCGGGGCAGCCCCAGCATTTT.

There are many counts of this clonotype. The chain is built from TRBV6-2 or TRBV6-3 and TRBJ2-7; 7 nucleotides align to TRBD1. The CDR3 consists of 16 residues. The V and J ends lost 2 bases and 4 bases, in that order; junction bases with no gene match: 11. Germline V gene data show CDR1 as MNHEY and CDR2 as SVGEGT. Here the CDR3 reads CASSYVTGTSMYEQYF. The CDR3, as DNA: TGTGCCAGCAGTTACGTGACAGGGACCTCGATGTACGAGCAGTACTTC.

The sample holds many counts of this clonotype. The chain links TRBV28 to TRBJ1-2; D might be TRBD1 (5 bases). V was pared by 2 bases and J by 7 bases, with 11 bases between. CDR3 length: 13 residues. CDR1 and CDR2 from the germline V gene are MDHEN and SYDVKM. The chain's CDR3 is CASSLQGLAGYTF. In DNA, the CDR3 is TGTGCCAGCAGTTTACAGGGACTAGCTGGCTACACCTTC.